This is a list of T cell receptor beta chains from one sample in a study of blood T cell repertoires in COVID-19. Profiled with immunoSEQ multiplex PCR; TCRdb holds only in-frame clones, not every one. The profile shows roughly 87,000 clones, more than 70% of them singletons. Sequenced material: peripheral blood. Source of these receptors: a man aged 55 to 70 with acute or convalescent COVID-19. Each CDR3 is given with its conserved first and last residue. D genes are given only for firm matches. Where a row states a size, it is once, few, many or the class of an expanded clone; other rows omit it.

.	.	TRBV2	TRBJ2-3	TGTGCCAGCAGTGAAGGGGCGCGAAAGTATTTT	CASSEGARKYF
.	TRBD1	TRBV25-1	TRBJ2-7	TGTGCCAGCAGTGGACGACAGGGGGCCCGCCTCTCCTACGAGCAGTACTTC	CASSGRQGARLSYEQYF
.	.	TRBV5-1	TRBJ2-1	TGCGCCAGCAGCTTGGGGCTAGCACCGAGCTCCTACAATGAGCAGTTCTTC	CASSLGLAPSSYNEQFF
.	TRBD1	TRBV28	TRBJ2-7	TGTGCCAGCAGCCCCGGACAGGGCAATACCAAAATCTTC	CASSPGQGNTKIF
.	.	TRBV10-3	TRBJ1-3	TGTGCCTCCACGACAGGACGCTCTGGAAACACCATATATTTT	CASTTGRSGNTIYF
.	TRBD1	TRBV7-9	TRBJ2-5	TGTGCCAGCAGCTTAGGGGACAGGGCCATGCCCCAGTACTTC	CASSLGDRAMPQYF
.	TRBD2	TRBV29-1	TRBJ2-2	TGCAGCGTTCGGACTAGCGGGAGCACCGGGGAGCTGTTTTTT	CSVRTSGSTGELFF
.	.	TRBV12-3/TRBV12-4	TRBJ1-1	TGTGCCAGCAGTATCGGGACAGAAGCTTTCTTT	CASSIGTEAFF
once	.	TRBV7-9	TRBJ1-4	TGTGCCAGCAGCTCATCACCGGGACTCCAGAATGAAAAACTGTTTTTT	CASSSSPGLQNEKLFF
.	TRBD2	TRBV5-6	TRBJ2-5	TGTGCCAGCAGCTTGTTCGGAGCGGGGGGGCAAGAGACCCAGTACTTC	CASSLFGAGGQETQYF
.	TRBD2	TRBV5-1	TRBJ2-5	TGCGCCAGCAGCTTGCGGCTAGCGGGGGGAGAGACCCAGTACTTC	CASSLRLAGGETQYF
.	TRBD1	TRBV18	TRBJ2-7	TGTGCCAGCCGTCAGGGACAGGGAAACGAGCAGTACTTC	CASRQGQGNEQYF
.	.	TRBV5-5	TRBJ1-4	TGTGCCAGCAGCGTATTGCCGGAATTGGACAGTCTACGCCTGTTTTTT	CASSVLPELDSLRLFF
.	.	TRBV5-6	TRBJ1-2	TGTGCCAGCAGCTTGGATGGATACAGGGACGTCTATGGCTACACCTTC	CASSLDGYRDVYGYTF
.	TRBD1	TRBV5-1	TRBJ2-2	TGCGCCAGCAGCTTGGAGGGGGCTATCACCGGGGAGCTGTTTTTT	CASSLEGAITGELFF
.	TRBD1	TRBV30	TRBJ1-5	TGTGCCTTAAGTACCGGGACAGACAATCAGCCCCAGCATTTT	CALSTGTDNQPQHF
.	.	TRBV14	TRBJ2-1	TGTGCCAGCAGCCGGGTGAGCGGCAACTCCTACAATGAGCAGTTCTTC	CASSRVSGNSYNEQFF
.	.	TRBV7-9	TRBJ1-1	TGTGCCAGCAGCTTAGGTTTTAGCGAGCACACTGAAGCTTTCTTT	CASSLGFSEHTEAFF
.	TRBD1	TRBV5-1	TRBJ2-2	TGCGCCAGCAGCTTGGTGCGGGACAGGGTAAACACCGGGGAGCTGTTTTTT	CASSLVRDRVNTGELFF
.	.	TRBV19	TRBJ1-1	TGTGCCACTGAGAGGGGGGGTAAAGACACTGAAGCTTTCTTT	CATERGGKDTEAFF
once	.	TRBV5-8	TRBJ1-2	TGTGCCAGCAGCTTGGTCGTGGGCCACTATGGCTACACCTTC	CASSLVVGHYGYTF
.	.	TRBV20-1	TRBJ1-1	TGCAGTGCTAGTTATGGGGGCCGGTACACTGAAGCTTTCTTT	CSASYGGRYTEAFF
.	TRBD1	TRBV19	TRBJ1-5	TGTGCCAGTAGTGCTCTGGGGACAGGGGGTTGGCAGCCCCAGCATTTT	CASSALGTGGWQPQHF
.	TRBD2	TRBV4-1	TRBJ2-7	TGCGCCAGCAGCCAAGGGCCGACTAGCGGGAGTTCCCCCTACGAGCAGTACTTC	CASSQGPTSGSSPYEQYF
once	.	TRBV5-1	TRBJ1-1	TGCGCCAGCAGCGTCTCTGGGGGCCGGACTGAAGCTTTCTTT	CASSVSGGRTEAFF
.	TRBD2	TRBV12-5	TRBJ2-3	TGTGCTAGTGGTTTGGTACTTGGGCTAGCGGGGGGGCATGGCACAGATACGCAGTATTTT	CASGLVLGLAGGHGTDTQYF
.	.	TRBV7-9	TRBJ2-2	TGTGCCAGCAGCTCCCAGGGGAAGGACGGGGAGCTGTTTTTT	CASSSQGKDGELFF
.	TRBD1	TRBV5-1	TRBJ2-5	TGCGCCAGCAGCCCCCTAGACAGGGGTGGGGAGACCCAGTACTTC	CASSPLDRGGETQYF
.	TRBD1	TRBV6-5	TRBJ1-2	TGTGCCAGCAGTTACGCAGACAGGGGGGACTATGGCTACACCTTC	CASSYADRGDYGYTF
.	.	TRBV6-6	TRBJ1-1	TGTGCCAGCGTCTGGAACACTGAAGCTTTCTTT	CASVWNTEAFF
.	TRBD2	TRBV19	TRBJ2-3	TGTGCCAGTAGTATCTCAGGGGTTCTAGCGGGGGCCTCTAGCACAGATACGCAGTATTTT	CASSISGVLAGASSTDTQYF
.	.	TRBV6-6	TRBJ1-1	TGTGCCAGCAGTACCGACCGGGAGGTGAACACTGAAGCTTTCTTT	CASSTDREVNTEAFF
.	.	TRBV6-5	TRBJ1-2	TGTGCCAGCAGTACCGGACAGTTTTCAAACTATGGCTACACCTTC	CASSTGQFSNYGYTF
.	TRBD1	TRBV6-6	TRBJ1-3	TGTGCCAGCAGAACCGGGACAGGGGCTGGAAACACCATATATTTT	CASRTGTGAGNTIYF
.	TRBD1	TRBV9	TRBJ1-4	TGTGCCAGCAGCGTCGACAGGGGTCTTGAAAAACTGTTTTTT	CASSVDRGLEKLFF